What follows are 23 T cell receptor beta chains derived from one specimen sequenced in a study of identical twins. MiXCR, applied by TCRdb to the 5' RACE reads, yields one record per CDR3 protein. The table has hundreds of thousands of distinct CDR3 sequences, over 8.5% seen once; the top ten hold roughly 0.97%. The same sample was also used in a study of yellow fever vaccine responses in identical twins.

Sequencing was performed on PBMCs. The receptors stem from a woman between 18 and 29 years old in good health.

This clonotype turned up a few times. V usage is TRBV20-1 and J usage is TRBJ2-7; maybe TRBD1 (7 bases). The V gene's germline CDR1 is DFQATT and CDR2 SNEGSKA (reference sequence). The CDR3 is made up of 18 amino acids. Trimming left V 3 bases short and J 3 bases short, with 27 bases between. The CDR3 protein is CSASTGDLIGGSVYEQYF. CDR3 in DNA: TGCAGTGCTAGCACAGGGGATTTGATAGGGGGGAGTGTCTACGAGCAGTACTTC.

V and J are TRBV10-1 and TRBJ2-4; D gene uncertain. Trimming removed 4 bases at V and 1 base at J, with 14 bases between. Germline-derived CDR1 and CDR2 are WNHNN and SYGVQD (reference sequence). The CDR3 covers 16 residues. CDR3 bases: TGCGCCAGCAGTGCGCAGTTGACTTTGGCCAAAAACATTCAGTACTTC. This encodes CASSAQLTLAKNIQYF.

This clonotype was detected a few times. V usage is TRBV12-3 or TRBV12-4 and J usage is TRBJ2-3; D possibly corresponds to TRBD2 (6 bases). Trimming cost V 3 bases and J 2 bases, with 12 bases left between them. This CDR3 has 15 residues. CDR3 in amino acids: CASSLRGKNTDTQYF. DNA for the CDR3: TGTGCCAGCAGTTTGCGCGGGAAGAACACAGATACGCAGTATTTT.

J is TRBJ2-3 and V is TRBV20-1; 8 bases match TRBD2. CDR1 and CDR2 (germline): DFQATT, SNEGSKA (reference sequence). The junction had 3 bases not matched to a gene; V was cut back by 6 bases and J by 1 base. The CDR3 loop spans 13 amino acids. The CDR3 bases are TGCAGTGCCGACGGGAGGGGCACAGATACGCAGTATTTT. Amino acids: CSADGRGTDTQYF.

The chain combines TRBV5-1 with TRBJ2-7; 7 bases are a match to TRBD2. Germline CDR1 SGHRS, CDR2 YFSETQ. The CDR3 covers 13 residues. V gave up 2 bases and J gave up 5 bases; unmatched junction bases: 4. This CDR3 reads CASSLERGNEQYF. CDR3 sequence (DNA): TGCGCCAGCAGCTTAGAGCGGGGAAACGAGCAGTACTTC.

The sample holds many counts of this clonotype. The rearrangement links TRBV10-3 to TRBJ2-5; 9 bases map to TRBD1. The CDR3 has 15 residues. The germline gives CDR1 ENHRY, CDR2 SYGVKD. The V segment lost 5 bases and the J segment 5 bases; nucleotides outside the gene matches: 9. In nucleotides, the CDR3 is TGTGCCATCAGTACTACGGGACAGGGTCACGAGACCCAGTACTTC. It codes for CAISTTGQGHETQYF.

The chain combines TRBV5-1 with TRBJ2-5; unclear D gene. This CDR3 has 15 amino acids. Germline V gene lookup returns CDR1 SGHRS and CDR2 YFSETQ. V gave up 0 bases and J gave up 4 bases, with 13 bases separating them. The CDR3 sequence: CASSLDSAPGETQYF. In nucleotides, the CDR3 is TGCGCCAGCAGCTTGGATTCGGCTCCGGGAGAGACCCAGTACTTC.

A note on this clonotype: This likely comes from a read error, as the CDR3 has no conserved phenylalanine or tryptophan at its end. This chain connects TRBV5-5 to TRBJ2-1; the D gene is possibly TRBD2 (5 bases). The germline V gene has CDR1 SGHKS and CDR2 YYEKEE (reference sequence). The ends were cut back, 0 bases at V and 3 bases at J, with 10 bases in the middle. The length of the CDR3 is 15 residues. CDR3 region: CASSLASGSYNEQFL. The CDR3 DNA is TGTGCCAGCAGCTTGGCTAGTGGGAGCTACAATGAGCAGTTCCTC.

This clonotype was recorded a few times. The V call is TRBV4-1, the J call TRBJ2-7; D possibly corresponds to TRBD1 (5 bases). V lost 1 base and J 0 bases, leaving 10 bases between the germline ends. CDR1 MGHRA and CDR2 YSYEKL come from the germline V gene. This CDR3 spans 15 amino acids. This CDR3 is CASSQGQSSSYEQYF. The CDR3 DNA reads TGCGCCAGCAGCCAAGGACAGTCGAGCTCCTACGAGCAGTACTTC.

In this sample, this clonotype turned up a few times. The CDR3 coding sequence is TGTGCCAGCAGCCAATCCTACGCGGACGAGCAGTACTTC. Its protein product is CASSQSYADEQYF. The chain has TRBV3-1 and TRBJ2-7; D unresolved. CDR3 size: 13 residues. The V gene's germline CDR1 is LGHDT and CDR2 YNNKEL (reference sequence). The V end was cut by 2 bases, the J end by 5 bases, with 10 bases between.

The V call is TRBV20-1, the J call TRBJ1-5; TRBD1 aligns across 7 bases. Germline V gives CDR1 DFQATT, CDR2 SNEGSKA (reference sequence). The CDR3 covers 12 residues. Trimming cost V 7 bases and J 7 bases; bases outside gene matches: 7. CDR3 sequence: CSGQGGEQPQHF. DNA of the CDR3: TGCAGTGGACAGGGTGGGGAGCAGCCCCAGCATTTT.

This clonotype showed up many times. V and J are TRBV12-5 and TRBJ2-2; the D is unclear. Looked up from germline, CDR1 is LGHNT and CDR2 is FRNRAP. Trimming removed 6 bases from V and 4 bases from J, with 12 bases in between. The CDR3 is 14 residues long. The CDR3 region is CASGSHSGTGELFF. The CDR3 coding sequence is TGTGCTAGTGGCTCTCACTCGGGCACCGGGGAGCTGTTTTTT. The complete variable domain, with remaining parts taken from reference TRBV12-5 and TRBJ2-2, reads DARVTQTPRHKVTEMGQEVTMRCQPILGHNTVFWYRQTMMQGLELLAYFRNRAPLDDSGMPKDRFSAEMPDATLATLKIQPSEPRDSAVYFCASGSHSGTGELFFGEGSRLTVL.

The V call is TRBV9, the J call TRBJ2-3; D ambiguous. This CDR3 has 14 amino acids. Trimming removed 4 bases from V and 4 bases from J, with 13 bases in between. Germline V gene lookup returns CDR1 SGDLS and CDR2 YYNGEE. In nucleotides, the CDR3 is TGTGCCAGCAGCTCCCGTCAAAGGCCAGATACGCAGTATTTT. This sequence encodes CASSSRQRPDTQYF.

The chain recombines TRBV7-2 with TRBJ2-7, with D unclear. Trimming removed 5 bases at V and 3 bases at J, with 14 bases between. Germline V gene sequence: CDR1 SGHTA, CDR2 FQGNSA. This CDR3 spans 14 amino acids. The CDR3 DNA sequence: TGTGCCAGCAGCCGAGGTCACCCAATCTACGAGCAGTACTTC. Its protein product is CASSRGHPIYEQYF.

This clonotype was seen many times. This chain links TRBV7-2 with TRBJ2-3; 12 nucleotides line up with TRBD2. After removal of 4 bases from V and 4 bases from J, the junction contained 3 bases not matched to a gene. The CDR3 totals 15 residues. Germline CDR1 is SGHTA and CDR2 is FQGNSA. The CDR3 sequence: CASSYTSGRSDTQYF. In nucleotides, the CDR3 is TGTGCCAGCAGCTATACTAGCGGGAGGTCAGATACGCAGTATTTT.

This clonotype was found a few times. CDR3 residues: CASRPILDRRGANVLTF. Written as DNA, the CDR3 is TGTGCCAGCAGACCTATCCTAGACCGACGGGGGGCCAACGTCCTGACTTTC. The gene calls are TRBV6-2 or TRBV6-3 and TRBJ2-6; D gene unclear. This CDR3 spans 17 amino acids. Deletions cut 6 bases from V and 4 bases from J, with 19 bases between. The germline V gene encodes CDR1 MNHEY and CDR2 SVGEGT.

At least ten counts were recorded for this clonotype. The rearrangement links TRBV4-3 to TRBJ2-3; D perhaps matches TRBD1 (6 bases). The V gene lost 0 bases and the J gene lost 1 base, with 14 bases spanning the gap. The CDR3 sequence is 17 residues long. Germline lookup yields CDR1 LGHNA and CDR2 YSLEER. The CDR3 is CASSQDRRTEGTDTQYF. CDR3 sequence (DNA): TGCGCCAGCAGCCAAGATAGGCGGACAGAAGGCACAGATACGCAGTATTTT.

This clonotype was found many times. The CDR3 sequence: CSALDGERGEYNEQFF. The CDR3 nucleotides read TGCAGTGCTTTAGATGGCGAGCGGGGGGAATACAATGAGCAGTTCTTC. V gene TRBV20-1 combines with J gene TRBJ2-1, with 9 bases matching TRBD2. Germline assignment: CDR1 DFQATT and CDR2 SNEGSKA (reference sequence). This CDR3 comprises 16 residues. V trimming: 5 bases; J trimming: 4 bases; junction bases outside the gene matches: 12.

This clonotype was found many times. The chain has TRBV29-1 and TRBJ2-3; D call uncertain. Germline CDR1 and CDR2: SQVTM and ANQGSEA. The CDR3 has 14 residues. V lost 4 bases and J 0 bases, leaving 11 bases between the germline ends. The CDR3 is CSVGDLSSTDTQYF. For the CDR3, the DNA is TGCAGCGTTGGAGACTTATCTAGCACAGATACGCAGTATTTT.

At least ten counts were recorded for this clonotype. The V call is TRBV24-1, the J call TRBJ2-3, with D unclear. Germline CDR1 KGHDR, CDR2 SFDVKD. Trimming removed 7 bases at V and 4 bases at J, with 11 bases between. CDR3 length: 13 amino acids. In nucleotides, the CDR3 is TGTGCCACCAGGGGCCCGAACGCAGATACGCAGTATTTT. Its protein is CATRGPNADTQYF.

Only a few counts were recorded for this clonotype. The rearrangement links TRBV7-9 to TRBJ1-3; unclear D gene. This CDR3 region has 15 residues. The V end was cut by 3 bases, the J end by 2 bases, with 11 bases between. CDR1 is SEHNR, CDR2 FQNEAQ, per germline (reference sequence). In DNA form, the CDR3 reads TGTGCCAGCAGCTTTTCGATAGGGACTGGAAACACCATATATTTT. This gives the protein CASSFSIGTGNTIYF.

This clonotype came up a few times. The rearrangement uses TRBV6-2 or TRBV6-3 and TRBJ2-1; D may be TRBD1 or TRBD2 (5 bases each). The germline CDR1 and CDR2 sequences are MNHEY and SVGEGT. There are 14 residues in the CDR3. V was trimmed by 7 bases and J by 4 bases, leaving 14 bases between them. The CDR3: CASTPRGRYNEQFF. The CDR3 bases are TGTGCCAGCACCCCGAGGGGACGATACAATGAGCAGTTCTTC.

The table lists this clonotype with a few counts. The V call is TRBV27, the J call TRBJ2-1, with TRBD2 matching over 7 bases. This CDR3 has 16 amino acids. With 5 bases clipped from V and 3 bases from J, the junction kept 10 bases outside the gene matches. Germline V gives CDR1 MNHEY, CDR2 SMNVEV (reference sequence). Written as DNA, the CDR3 is TGTGCCAGCAGTGCCTTGGGGGGGACTGACTACAATGAGCAGTTCTTC. It encodes CASSALGGTDYNEQFF.